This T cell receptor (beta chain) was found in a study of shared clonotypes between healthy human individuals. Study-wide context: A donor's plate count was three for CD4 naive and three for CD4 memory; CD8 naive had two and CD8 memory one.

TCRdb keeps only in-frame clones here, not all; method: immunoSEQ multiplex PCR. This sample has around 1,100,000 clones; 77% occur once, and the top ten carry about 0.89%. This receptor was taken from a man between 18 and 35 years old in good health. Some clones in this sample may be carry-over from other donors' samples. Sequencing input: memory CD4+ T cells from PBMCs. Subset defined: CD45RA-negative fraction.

The CDR3 reads CAGGQGETQYF. CDR3 nucleotides: TGTGCCGGCGGACAGGGCGAGACCCAGTACTTC. The V gene is TRBV2, the J gene TRBJ2-5, with 8 bases lining up with TRBD1. Germline CDR1 reads SNHLY; CDR2 reads FYNNEI. Unmatched junction bases numbered 4, after V lost 11 bases and J lost 5 bases. The CDR3 is made up of 11 amino acids.